Following are 27 T cell receptor beta chains from one sample sequenced in a study of shared clonotypes between healthy human individuals. Method: immunoSEQ multiplex PCR; TCRdb's copy keeps in-frame clones and lacks some. The table has approximately 640,000 clones, around 91% seen once. Sequencing was carried out using memory CD8+ T cells from PBMCs. The subset denotes: CD45RO+ cells pooled with CCR7-negative TemRA cells. These receptors were collected from a man between 18 and 35 years old in good health. Some clones in this sample may be carry-over from other donors' samples.

The chain uses TRBV28 and TRBJ2-3, with 7 bases identical to TRBD1. This CDR3 is built from 15 residues. J was trimmed by 2 bases and V by 4 bases; bases with no gene match: 6. Germline CDR1 MDHEN, CDR2 SYDVKM. CDR3 DNA sequence: TGTGCCAGCAGTTCCCGGGACAGCATCACAGATACGCAGTATTTT. It specifies CASSSRDSITDTQYF.

The chain employs TRBV6-5 and TRBJ2-5, with unresolved D. V lost 4 bases and J 2 bases, leaving 5 bases between the germline ends. The germline CDR1 and CDR2 sequences are MNHEY and SVGAGI. The CDR3 extends over 12 amino acids. The CDR3 here is CASSSQQETQYF. In DNA, the CDR3 is TGTGCCAGCAGTTCCCAACAAGAGACCCAGTACTTC.

The CDR3 sequence: CASSLETSGDTQYF. In DNA form, the CDR3 reads TGCGCCAGCAGCTTGGAGACTAGCGGAGATACGCAGTATTTT. V gene TRBV5-1 combines with J gene TRBJ2-3, with 9 bases aligning to TRBD2. Per germline, CDR1 SGHRS and CDR2 YFSETQ. V trimming: 0 bases; J trimming: 5 bases; junction bases outside the gene matches: 1. The CDR3 is 14 amino acids.

The chain joins TRBV7-9 to TRBJ1-2; unclear D gene. V gave up 2 bases and J gave up 1 base, with 20 bases separating them. The CDR3 is 18 amino acids. Germline-derived CDR1 and CDR2 are SEHNR and FQNEAQ (reference sequence). The CDR3 nucleotides are TGTGCCAGCAGCTTATCTGAGGCAGTAGGCCCCTTTAACTATGGCTACACCTTC. The encoded protein is CASSLSEAVGPFNYGYTF.

The V gene is TRBV10-3, the J gene TRBJ2-7; 12 bases agree with TRBD1. Germline CDR1 ENHRY, CDR2 SYGVKD. The CDR3 consists of 13 residues. Trimming cost V 10 bases and J 5 bases; bases outside gene matches: 6. Here the CDR3 DNA reads TGTGCCACCCGGGACAGGGGGCAACACGAGCAGTACTTC. Translating gives CATRDRGQHEQYF.

V gene TRBV15 combines with J gene TRBJ1-2; the D is unclear. This CDR3 has 14 amino acids. V was shortened by 5 bases and J by 5 bases, with 15 bases between the two germline ends. Germline CDR1 reads LNHNV; CDR2 reads YYDKDF (reference sequence). CDR3 sequence (DNA): TGTGCCACCAGCCCCGTCACCAACCATTATGGCTACACCTTC. Translation gives CATSPVTNHYGYTF.

The V call is TRBV19, the J call TRBJ2-5; D might be TRBD2 (5 bases). This CDR3 has 14 amino acids. Germline values: CDR1 LNHDA, CDR2 SQIVND (reference sequence). V was pared by 5 bases and J by 5 bases, with 15 bases between. The CDR3 DNA sequence: TGTGCCAGTAGTCCGGACGCCTGGAGGGAGACCCAGTACTTC. It yields the protein CASSPDAWRETQYF. Full variable domain (outside the CDR3, taken from reference TRBV19 and TRBJ2-5): DGGITQSPKYLFRKEGQNVTLSCEQNLNHDAMYWYRQDPGQGLRLIYYSQIVNDFQKGDIAEGYSVSREKKESFPLTVTSAQKNPTAFYLCASSPDAWRETQYFGPGTRLLVL.

The rearrangement links TRBV7-6 to TRBJ2-2, with D uncertain. CDR3 size: 16 residues. The V gene's germline CDR1 is SGHVS and CDR2 FNYEAQ. V shed 5 bases and J shed 0 bases, with 13 bases lying between them. DNA of the CDR3: TGTGCCAGCAGCCTGCCCCGCCAGCCGAACACCGGGGAGCTGTTTTTT. Its translation: CASSLPRQPNTGELFF.

The chain is built from TRBV5-6 and TRBJ2-1; 8 positions match TRBD2. The V segment lost 4 bases and the J segment 4 bases; nucleotides outside the gene matches: 7. CDR1 and CDR2 from the germline V gene are SGHDT and YYEEEE. The CDR3 sequence is 15 residues long. In DNA form, the CDR3 reads TGTGCCAGCAGCCAACTAGCGGAGACTTACAATGAGCAGTTCTTC. Translated: CASSQLAETYNEQFF.

The chain has TRBV5-1 and TRBJ2-7; 9 nucleotides line up with TRBD1. Germline V gives CDR1 SGHRS, CDR2 YFSETQ. Losses at the gene ends were 5 bases for V and 3 bases for J; bases not matched to a gene: 6. The CDR3 is made up of 14 amino acids. The CDR3 region has the DNA TGCGCCAGCAGGGGCTCGGGACAGGGCTACGAGCAGTACTTC. It is translated as CASRGSGQGYEQYF.

This clone was picked up one time. Other DNA sequences of this sample code for an identical CDR3. The chain is built from TRBV27 and TRBJ2-1, with D tentatively TRBD1 (5 bases). V was trimmed by 3 bases and J by 2 bases, leaving 11 bases between them. The CDR3 has 15 residues. From germline, CDR1 is MNHEY and CDR2 SMNVEV (reference sequence). In DNA form, the CDR3 reads TGTGCCAGCAGTTTGGGGCTCCTACCCTACAATGAGCAGTTCTTC. This gives the protein CASSLGLLPYNEQFF.

This chain links TRBV7-9 with TRBJ2-7; D might be TRBD2 (5 bases). Trimming took off 1 base at V and 10 bases at J, with 11 bases between the two ends. The CDR3 totals 12 residues. The germline V gene encodes CDR1 SEHNR and CDR2 FQNEAQ (reference sequence). The CDR3 protein is CASSLVRGTQYF. As DNA, the CDR3 is TGTGCCAGCAGCTTAGTACGGGGAACACAGTACTTC.

The J gene is TRBJ2-1, the V gene TRBV29-1, with a weak D call TRBD2 (5 bases). The CDR3 loop spans 13 amino acids. CDR1 and CDR2 (germline): SQVTM, ANQGSEA. CDR3 loop: CSSERSSYNEQFF. The CDR3 bases are TGCAGTTCCGAGCGGAGCTCCTACAATGAGCAGTTCTTC.

The chain has TRBV7-6 and TRBJ1-5, with TRBD1 as a possible D gene (6 bases). The germline V gene encodes CDR1 SGHVS and CDR2 FNYEAQ. Trimming shortened V by 4 bases and J by 2 bases, and 9 bases separated the two germline ends. This CDR3 spans 14 amino acids. Written as DNA, the CDR3 is TGTGCCAGCAGCTCGAGACAGGGCAATCAGCCCCAGCATTTT. It specifies CASSSRQGNQPQHF.

The chain employs TRBV2 and TRBJ1-2; D remains ambiguous. The germline V gene encodes CDR1 SNHLY and CDR2 FYNNEI. This CDR3 is built from 14 residues. Trimming removed 6 bases at V and 4 bases at J, with 15 bases between. The CDR3 nucleotides read TGTGCCAGCAGGGGTAGGACGACTCCCTATGGCTACACCTTC. Translating gives CASRGRTTPYGYTF.

Notes on this clone: Other nucleotide sequences from this sample produce the same CDR3. This chain links TRBV7-9 with TRBJ1-1, with a tentative D call TRBD1 (5 bases). Trimming left V 1 base short and J 4 bases short, with 10 bases between. The CDR3 consists of 14 residues. Per germline, CDR1 SEHNR and CDR2 FQNEAQ (reference sequence). This chain's CDR3 is CASSLGGGGTEAFF. For the CDR3, the DNA is TGTGCCAGCAGCTTAGGCGGCGGGGGCACTGAAGCTTTCTTT.

In its sample, this clone was seen a few times. The chain has TRBV27 and TRBJ1-2; tentatively, D is TRBD1 (6 bases). Deletions cut 6 bases from V and 8 bases from J, with 25 bases between. The CDR3 sequence is 16 residues long. CDR1 is MNHEY, CDR2 SMNVEV, per germline (reference sequence). The CDR3 loop is CASSSLGDTGPRGYTF. CDR3 DNA: TGTGCCAGCAGCTCGCTCGGGGACACGGGACCAAGGGGCTACACCTTC.

In its sample, this clone was seen once. The gene calls are TRBV5-6 and TRBJ2-3, with D possibly being TRBD2 (5 bases). The CDR3 runs 15 residues. V was clipped by 0 bases and J by 2 bases, with 10 bases between them. Per germline, CDR1 SGHDT and CDR2 YYEEEE. DNA of the CDR3: TGTGCCAGCAGCTTGGAGAGGGATAACACAGATACGCAGTATTTT. Protein product: CASSLERDNTDTQYF.

A few counts support this clone. This sequence joins TRBV6-5 and TRBJ2-7, with TRBD1 matching over 8 bases. Per germline, CDR1 MNHEY and CDR2 SVGAGI. V shed 6 bases and J 5 bases; nucleotides not matched to a gene: 3. There are 12 residues in the CDR3. Written as DNA, the CDR3 is TGTGCCAGCAGGGCAGGGGGCGACGAGCAGTACTTC. Translated, it gives CASRAGGDEQYF.

The gene calls are TRBV15 and TRBJ1-1; D unclear. Trimming shortened V by 5 bases and J by 6 bases, and 16 bases separated the two germline ends. Germline CDR1 and CDR2: LNHNV and YYDKDF (reference sequence). The CDR3 consists of 14 residues. DNA for the CDR3: TGTGCCACCAGCTACAAGGTGGACCGGGCTGAAGCTTTCTTT. This translates into CATSYKVDRAEAFF.

In nucleotides, the CDR3 is TGTGCCAGCACCCTTTACCGAGTGGAGAACAATGAGCAGTTCTTC. Translation gives CASTLYRVENNEQFF. J is TRBJ2-1 and V is TRBV21-1; TRBD2 is the table's D call, not checked against the DNA. TRBV21-1 is flagged as a pseudogene. This CDR3 has 15 amino acids.

A single count supports this clone. Mismatch with germline at one junction end may stem from a read error. V usage is TRBV6-6 and J usage is TRBJ1-5; D ambiguous. This CDR3 contains 13 residues. The germline gives CDR1 MNHNY, CDR2 SVGAGI (reference sequence). The CDR3 sequence is CASSYSSNRPQHF. The DNA of the CDR3 is TGTGCCAGCAGTTACTCGTCCAATCGGCCCCAGCATTTT.

The chain links TRBV19 to TRBJ2-3; tentatively, D is TRBD1 (6 bases). Germline V lookup: CDR1 LNHDA, CDR2 SQIVND (reference sequence). The germline V and J ends were trimmed by 3 bases and 2 bases, with 12 bases remaining between them. The CDR3 is made up of 15 amino acids. CDR3 bases: TGTGCCAGTAGTATTACCCAGGGGTACACAGATACGCAGTATTTT. It translates to CASSITQGYTDTQYF.

The genes are TRBV7-9 and TRBJ2-1; TRBD2 aligns across 10 bases. V lost 5 bases and J lost 8; bases outside the gene matches: 15. Germline lookup yields CDR1 SEHNR and CDR2 FQNEAQ (reference sequence). The CDR3 length is 17 residues. CDR3 sequence: CASSLQAGGPFVDEQFF. CDR3 nucleotide sequence: TGTGCCAGCAGCCTGCAAGCGGGAGGGCCGTTTGTGGATGAGCAGTTCTTC.

The V and J genes are TRBV6-4 and TRBJ2-2; possibly TRBD2 for D (5 bases). The V gene lost 6 bases and the J gene lost 4 bases, with 12 bases spanning the gap. Germline V gene data show CDR1 as MRHNA and CDR2 as SNTAGT. CDR3 length: 14 residues. CDR3 loop: CASSPVEGTGELFF. In nucleotides, the CDR3 is TGTGCCAGCAGCCCCGTCGAGGGCACCGGGGAGCTGTTTTTT.

This clone was observed a few times. The rearrangement joins TRBV28 to TRBJ1-5; D remains ambiguous. Germline V gene data show CDR1 as MDHEN and CDR2 as SYDVKM. V was shortened by 4 bases and J by 5 bases, with 15 bases between the two germline ends. The CDR3 is 15 amino acids. CDR3 nucleotides: TGTGCCAGCAGTTCATATTCCGGGAACCATCAGCCCCAGCATTTT. It is translated as CASSSYSGNHQPQHF.

The V call is TRBV27, the J call TRBJ2-1, with D perhaps matching TRBD1 or TRBD2 (6 bases each). This CDR3 is built from 16 residues. V was shortened by 8 bases and J by 5 bases, with 22 bases between the two germline ends. Looked up from germline, CDR1 is MNHEY and CDR2 is SMNVEV (reference sequence). CDR3 loop: CASARGTSPTNNEQFF. In DNA form, the CDR3 reads TGTGCCAGCGCTAGGGGGACTTCCCCCACCAACAATGAGCAGTTCTTC.